The next 18 T cell receptor beta chains were all read from a single sample in a study of T cells in Graves' hyperthyroidism and ophthalmopathy. Amplified regions were TCR beta CDR3 sequences from RNA transcripts. Primed by the HTBI set, a first-round RT-PCR was run on the TCR CDR3. Via MiXCR, TCRdb re-called the multiplex PCR reads, giving one row per CDR3 protein. Of a few hundred thousand distinct CDR3 sequences in the sample, about 20% were seen once. Sequencing was carried out using blood. The receptors stem from a man in his late teens or twenties with Graves' hyperthyroidism.

The CDR3 region has the DNA TGTGCCAGCAGCCAAGATGGCCCCGGGACAGGGGCCTATGGCTACACCTTC. It specifies CASSQDGPGTGAYGYTF. The rearrangement joins TRBV4-2 to TRBJ1-2; 10 bases map to TRBD1. The germline V gene encodes CDR1 LGHNA and CDR2 YNFKEQ. This CDR3 region has 17 residues. Trimming took 0 bases from V and 4 from J; bases not matched to a gene: 8.

The chain has TRBV6-1 and TRBJ1-5, with D possibly TRBD1 on 6 matching bases. Trimming left V 2 bases short and J 3 bases short, with 14 bases between. Germline V gene lookup returns CDR1 MNHNS and CDR2 SASEGT. This CDR3 has 16 amino acids. CDR3 region: CASSEIEGGNNQPQHF. CDR3 DNA: TGTGCCAGCAGTGAAATTGAGGGGGGCAACAATCAGCCCCAGCATTTT.

This clonotype was counted ten times or more. The chain employs TRBV28 and TRBJ2-5; 13 bases agree with TRBD2. V lost 6 bases to trimming and J lost 5 bases; unmatched junction nucleotides: 18. The CDR3 extends over 19 amino acids. Germline V gene lookup returns CDR1 MDHEN and CDR2 SYDVKM. This chain's CDR3 is CASSFLRVTSGGPGETQYF. The CDR3 DNA follows: TGTGCCAGCAGCTTCCTGCGCGTGACTAGCGGGGGGCCCGGGGAGACCCAGTACTTC.

The chain is built from TRBV6-1 and TRBJ2-7; 8 positions agree with TRBD1. The CDR3 contains 16 residues. Germline CDR1 reads MNHNS; CDR2 reads SASEGT. V lost 6 bases and J lost 4; bases outside the gene matches: 14. The CDR3 sequence is CASSQSLGTGLYEQYF. CDR3 bases: TGTGCCAGCAGCCAAAGCCTCGGGACAGGCCTATACGAGCAGTACTTC.

This clonotype was observed many times. CDR3 nucleotides: TGTGCCAGCAGTTACGAAGGGACCGGGGAGCTGTTTTTT. This sequence encodes CASSYEGTGELFF. J is TRBJ2-2 and V is TRBV6-5; D is undetermined. V was shortened by 2 bases and J by 5 bases, with 6 bases between the two germline ends. The CDR3 length is 13 residues. Germline V gives CDR1 MNHEY, CDR2 SVGAGI.

The chain combines TRBV9 with TRBJ2-2, with 8 bases fitting TRBD2. Per the germline V gene, CDR1 is SGDLS and CDR2 is YYNGEE. The CDR3 covers 14 residues. The V segment lost 9 bases and the J segment 4 bases; nucleotides outside the gene matches: 8. This chain's CDR3 is CATAAREGTGELFF. DNA for the CDR3: TGTGCCACCGCGGCCCGGGAGGGCACCGGGGAGCTGTTTTTT. The variable domain in full, with the rest retrieved from reference TRBV9 and TRBJ2-2, is DSGVTQTPKHLITATGQRVTLRCSPRSGDLSVYWYQQSLDQGLQFLIQYYNGEERAKGNILERFSAQQFPDLHSELNLSSLELGDSALYFCATAAREGTGELFFGEGSRLTVL.

This clonotype was seen ten or more times. The chain has TRBV6-1 and TRBJ1-1; D not certain. Trimming left V 2 bases short and J 1 base short, with 14 bases between. The CDR3 is 16 amino acids. The germline CDR1 and CDR2 sequences are MNHNS and SASEGT. The CDR3 loop reads CASSELVGIRNTEAFF. The CDR3 DNA is TGTGCCAGCAGTGAATTAGTGGGGATTAGGAACACTGAAGCTTTCTTT.

J is TRBJ1-5 and V is TRBV5-5, with 7 bases identical to TRBD1. The ends lost 0 bases at V and 6 bases at J; junction bases unmatched: 9. Germline values: CDR1 SGHKS, CDR2 YYEKEE (reference sequence). The CDR3 has 16 residues. The CDR3 DNA follows: TGTGCCAGCAGCTTGGGGGGGACAGTGGGCGGTCAGCCCCAGCATTTT. Translated: CASSLGGTVGGQPQHF.

This clonotype occurred many times. This may come from a read error, since a much larger clone is one base off. The chain is built from TRBV12-3 or TRBV12-4 and TRBJ2-7; 7 nucleotides align to TRBD2. The CDR3 length is 12 residues. The ends lost 4 bases at V and 3 bases at J; junction bases unmatched: 0. CDR3 residues: CASSWGGYEQYF. The CDR3 bases are TGTGCCAGCAGTTGGGGGGGCTACGAGCAGTACTTC.

V usage is TRBV12-5 and J usage is TRBJ1-2; possibly TRBD1 for D (5 bases). This CDR3 is 13 amino acids long. Trimming removed 2 bases at V and 3 bases at J, with 7 bases between. Germline V gives CDR1 LGHNT, CDR2 FRNRAP. The CDR3 DNA reads TGTGCTAGTGGTTTGAGGGGTGACTATGGCTACACCTTC. This encodes CASGLRGDYGYTF.

This clonotype occurred many times. The gene calls are TRBV6-1 and TRBJ1-2, with TRBD1 matching over 7 bases. With 6 bases clipped from V and 12 bases from J, the junction kept 7 bases outside the gene matches. CDR1 and CDR2 from the germline V gene are MNHNS and SASEGT. The CDR3 is 11 residues long. The CDR3 DNA follows: TGTGCCAGCAGAAGGACAGGTCTCCACACCTTC. This codes for CASRRTGLHTF.

This clonotype was detected many times. The gene calls are TRBV6-1 and TRBJ2-5; D is perhaps TRBD2 (5 bases). The CDR3 totals 12 residues. CDR1 and CDR2 from the germline V gene are MNHNS and SASEGT. Trimming left V 3 bases short and J 5 bases short, with 7 bases between. CDR3 sequence: CASSETGETQYF. The DNA for the CDR3 is TGTGCCAGCAGTGAGACGGGGGAGACCCAGTACTTC.

This clonotype has just a few counts. A read error may account for a junction end that differs from germline. The chain recombines TRBV12-3 or TRBV12-4 with TRBJ2-7; D is unresolved. There are 13 residues in the CDR3. In nucleotides, the CDR3 is TGTGCCAGCAGTTTAGCGGTTACCTACGAGCAGTGCTTC. Its translation is CASSLAVTYEQCF.

This clonotype was picked up many times. The chain recombines TRBV5-1 with TRBJ1-2; 7 bases fit TRBD1. This CDR3 is built from 14 residues. V lost 3 bases, J lost 3 bases, and 5 bases stayed unmatched. Germline CDR1 SGHRS, CDR2 YFSETQ. Written as DNA, the CDR3 is TGCGCCAGCAGCTCGCCGACAGGGTACTATGGCTACACCTTC. Its translation: CASSSPTGYYGYTF.

There are a few counts of this clonotype. The chain is built from TRBV6-1 and TRBJ1-2; D gene uncertain. The CDR3 length is 14 residues. V was pared by 5 bases and J by 5 bases, with 15 bases between. The germline V gene encodes CDR1 MNHNS and CDR2 SASEGT. The CDR3 coding sequence is TGTGCCAGCAGTCCCCGGGCAGACTTTTATGGCTACACCTTC. Its protein is CASSPRADFYGYTF.

This clonotype has a count of ten or more. The CDR3 DNA reads as TGTGCCATCAGCGACCGGGACAGGGGAGGTGAGCAGTACTTC. This translates into CAISDRDRGGEQYF. V and J are TRBV10-3 and TRBJ2-7, with 10 positions matching TRBD1. This CDR3 has 14 residues. In germline, CDR1 is ENHRY, CDR2 SYGVKD. With 6 bases clipped from V and 7 bases from J, the junction kept 9 bases outside the gene matches.

The sample holds many counts of this clonotype. The chain employs TRBV27 and TRBJ2-7; maybe TRBD2 (6 bases). The CDR3 contains 14 residues. Trimming left V 2 bases short and J 4 bases short, with 12 bases between. The germline V gene has CDR1 MNHEY and CDR2 SMNVEV (reference sequence). In DNA form, the CDR3 reads TGTGCCAGCAGTTTACGGGGGTTCAGGTACGAGCAGTACTTC. Translating gives CASSLRGFRYEQYF.

This clonotype was seen at least ten times. This chain connects TRBV6-1 to TRBJ1-2; D not resolved. The germline gives CDR1 MNHNS, CDR2 SASEGT. The CDR3 runs 13 residues. Deletions cut 7 bases from V and 7 bases from J, with 16 bases between. The CDR3 sequence: CASILVWSLGYTF. The CDR3 nucleotides read TGTGCCAGCATCCTCGTTTGGTCGCTTGGCTACACCTTC.